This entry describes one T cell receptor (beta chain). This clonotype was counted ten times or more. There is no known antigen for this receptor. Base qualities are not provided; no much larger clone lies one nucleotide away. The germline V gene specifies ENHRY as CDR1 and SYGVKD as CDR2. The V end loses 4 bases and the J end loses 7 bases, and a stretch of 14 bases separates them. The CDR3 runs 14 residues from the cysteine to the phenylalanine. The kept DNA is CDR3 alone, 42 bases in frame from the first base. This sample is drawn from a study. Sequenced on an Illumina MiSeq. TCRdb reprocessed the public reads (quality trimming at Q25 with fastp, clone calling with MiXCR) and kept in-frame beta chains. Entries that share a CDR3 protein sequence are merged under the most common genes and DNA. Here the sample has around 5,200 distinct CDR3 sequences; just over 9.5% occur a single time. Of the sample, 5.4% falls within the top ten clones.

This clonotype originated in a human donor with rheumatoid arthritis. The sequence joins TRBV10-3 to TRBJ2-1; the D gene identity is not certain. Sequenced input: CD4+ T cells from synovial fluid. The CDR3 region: CAISGRPLGNEQFF. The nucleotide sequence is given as TGTGCCATCAGTGGTAGGCCGCTGGGAAATGAGCAGTTCTTC.